These 5 T cell receptor beta chains were sequenced from one sample in a study of cytomegalovirus exposure and HLA in healthy donors. In the PCR, 60 Vbeta and 13 Jbeta primers were used. Sequenced by immunoSEQ multiplex PCR; TCRdb stores in-frame clones only, minus some. The sample comprises around 100,000 clones, about 80% of which are singletons, and 5.8% rests with the top ten. Sequenced input: PBMCs. These receptors were obtained from a man in his 60s in good health and CMV-seropositive.

The gene calls are TRBV5-6 and TRBJ1-4; 9 positions match TRBD1. Germline V gene sequence: CDR1 SGHDT, CDR2 YYEEEE. V lost 3 bases and J lost 11; bases outside the gene matches: 14. The length of the CDR3 is 16 residues. In DNA form, the CDR3 reads TGTGCCAGCAGCTCGCCCTTTGGGACAGGGCCCGGGAAACTGTTTTTT. The encoded protein is CASSSPFGTGPGKLFF.

V is TRBV7-9 and J is TRBJ2-5; D ambiguous. TRBJ2-7 explains the end of the DNA better; the J call may be wrong. Germline CDR1 is SEHNR and CDR2 is FQNEAQ (reference sequence). This CDR3 spans 15 amino acids. In DNA, the CDR3 is TGTGCCAGCAGCTTAGTATCCCGAGAACCCTACGAGCAGTACTTC. Translated, it gives CASSLVSREPYEQYF.

This chain joins TRBV12-5 and TRBJ2-3, with a weak D call TRBD2 (7 bases). V lost 6 bases, J lost 4 bases, and 23 bases lay in between. The CDR3 totals 17 residues. The germline V gene has CDR1 LGHNT and CDR2 FRNRAP. CDR3: CASGPGGGGRRADTQYF. In DNA form, the CDR3 reads TGTGCTAGTGGCCCCGGAGGGGGAGGGAGGCGCGCAGATACGCAGTATTTT.

The chain has TRBV13 and TRBJ2-7, with 9 nucleotides matching TRBD1. J gave up 4 bases and V 0 bases, and 7 bases lay outside the gene matches. The CDR3 spans 16 residues. Germline CDR1 PRHDT, CDR2 FYEKMQ (reference sequence). CDR3 sequence reads: CASSLGTGTGRYEQYF. The CDR3 DNA reads as TGTGCCAGCAGCTTAGGAACCGGGACAGGGAGGTACGAGCAGTACTTC.

V gene TRBV30 combines with J gene TRBJ2-1, with D possibly TRBD1 on 5 matching bases. V gave up 5 bases and J gave up 5 bases, with 13 bases separating them. Germline-derived CDR1 and CDR2 are GTSNPN and SVGIG (reference sequence). This CDR3 contains 13 residues. The CDR3: CAWLDSSHNEQFF. CDR3 nucleotide sequence: TGTGCCTGGCTTGACAGTTCCCACAATGAGCAGTTCTTC.